This T cell receptor beta chain was sequenced for a study of CD4 T cells in relation to SARS-CoV-2 and coronaviruses. On the study more broadly: PBMCs were cultured with antigen for roughly 9 days before TCR beta sequencing.

Generated by immunoSEQ multiplex PCR, the TCRdb table keeps only in-frame clones and is missing some. The sample records about 35,000 clones, roughly 80% being singletons. About 10^5 naive or memory CD4+ cells were cultured with CEF peptides for more than nine days. The V end was cut by 4 bases, the J end by 4 bases, with 14 bases between. Per germline, CDR1 SEHNR and CDR2 FQNEAQ (reference sequence). The CDR3 is 14 amino acids. General study findings and limits: Monoreactive clones expanded significantly more to SARS-CoV-2 than crossreactive clones did. Samples before the pandemic and after infection were not matched within any donor.

A note on this clone: Antigen unknown.

The chain is built from TRBV7-9 and TRBJ2-7; no reliable D call. Input material: naive CD4+ T cells from PBMCs, cultured in vitro. The subset here: naive CD4+ T cells isolated by negative enrichment. The receptor's source is an adult with COVID-19. CDR3 DNA: TGTGCCAGCAGCTCCCCTCGTTACCAATACGAGCAGTACTTC. Amino acid sequence: CASSSPRYQYEQYF.